What follows is one T cell receptor (beta chain) and its context. What this receptor recognizes is not known. No much larger clone is present one base from it, and per-base qualities are unavailable. This sample is part of a study of spatial heterogeneity in lung cancer (dated by TCRdb to between 2018 and 2020). About the study as a whole: Donors were 72 patients with early-stage, untreated non-small cell lung cancer from the lung TRACERx cohort. Follow-up PBMC samples were sequenced whenever available, with the median time to follow-up being two to three years after resection. More beta-chain than alpha-chain transcripts were consistently detected, likely reflecting higher beta-chain transcript abundance. In the raw uncorrected reads, each unique combination of TCR and UMI appeared more than ten times on average. In non-small cell lung cancer, the study quantitatively compared TCR alpha and beta repertoires across several tumor regions, matched nontumor lung, and blood. TCR repertoire features were related to nonsynonymous mutation counts determined by whole-exome sequencing of tumor tissue. At surgery, both alpha and beta chains were TCR-sequenced in around 240 tumor regions, approximately 64 matched nontumor lung samples and 50 to 60 PBMC samples.

The library was prepared using 5' RACE. The listed sequencing device is NextSeq 500. In the TCR library protocol, a unique molecular identifier was attached to each TCR cDNA molecule so that PCR and sequencing errors could be corrected. In the original analysis: TCR identification, UMI-based error correction and CDR3 extraction were all carried out with Decombinator tools. Expanded TCRs were defined as those above a frequency of 2 per 1,000, corresponding to the top 1% of the tumor frequency distribution. Renyi diversity was calculated using the R vegan package after each repertoire was subsampled 100 times to 5,000 TCRs. CDR3 similarity networks were built from amino acid triplet string-kernel similarity, connecting CDR3s with pairwise similarity above 0.82. TCRdb applied fastp at Q25 and MiXCR to the public reads, then kept only in-frame beta chains. Under each unique CDR3 protein, matching rows form one entry showing the most common genes and DNA. These V and J calls originate from TCRdb's pipeline instead of the authors' own analysis. For this sample the table gives approximately 110,000 distinct CDR3 sequences, of which 10% to 14% were detected only once. Of the sample, 20% to 25% falls within the top ten clones.

This specimen's time point label, per the study, means: blood at routine non-recurrence follow-up after resection. For TCR sequencing, whole RNA was extracted from tumor and nontumor lung tissue, or from cryopreserved PBMC samples, and no cell sorting was done. Patients were selected for TCR sequencing only if sufficient RNA was available from at least two tumor regions. General study outcomes and caveats: Ubiquitous expanded tumor TCRs were detected in blood more often at tumor resection than at routine follow-up. Confirming at a functional level the hypothesis that regional TCRs recognize regional mutations was considered to require additional single-cell paired TCR alpha and beta sequencing. Only 11 to 15 patients were included in the comparisons of baseline and follow-up blood repertoires.

The V and J ends are trimmed by 3 bases and 4 bases, leaving 12 bases between them. The CDR1 and CDR2 encoded by the germline V gene are SQVTM and ANQGSEA. CDR3 length: 13 amino acids, cysteine to phenylalanine. The only DNA kept is the CDR3, 39 bases in frame from the first base. This sequence uses TRBV29-1 and TRBJ1-1; TRBD1 might be the D gene, on 5 matching bases. The sequence derives from a female donor with early-stage non-small cell lung cancer. The sample in question was PBMCs, obtained at follow-up. For the CDR3, the sequence is CSVDDGGTTEAFF. In nucleotide form, the sequence is TGCAGCGTTGATGACGGGGGGACCACTGAAGCTTTCTTT.